Sequencing of this T cell receptor (beta chain) was carried out in a study of identical twins (dated by TCRdb to between 2015 and 2016). With regard to the full study: The study deep-sequenced TCR alpha and beta repertoires from monozygotic twins, unrelated adults of various ages and cord blood to test whether fetal clonotypes persist. To rule out contamination, the twin experiments were replicated at different times with different library preparation protocols.

This clonotype was seen more than once but under ten times. The specificity of this receptor is unknown. One base away there is no much larger clone; base qualities are not given. The library was built by means of 5' RACE. TCRdb records Illumina HiSeq 2000 as the sequencer. Template switching added a universal primer binding site, and the final cDNA carried a unique molecular identifier that allowed TCR cDNA molecules to be counted accurately. Specific primers in the conserved constant-segment region were used to synthesize first-strand cDNA for the TCR alpha and beta chains. To control for contamination, each cDNA library was double barcoded with a SMART-Mk sample barcode plus Illumina barcodes. TruSeq adapter sequences along with Illumina sample barcodes were introduced in two successive PCR steps. The Illumina HiSeq platform was used with custom primers to sequence TCR alpha and beta cDNA libraries. From the authors' description of their analysis: Unique molecular identifiers were extracted from raw reads with MiGEC, and CDR3 positions were determined with MiXCR. For each individual, recombination models were inferred using an EM algorithm with the repgenHMM and IGoR tools. The analysis of shared clonotypes was done with the tcR package in R, with sharing normalized by the product of cloneset sizes. Out-of-frame nonproductive sequences were analyzed to study raw recombination free of thymic and clonal selection effects. The public reads were run again by TCRdb, first through fastp at Q25 and then through MiXCR, and only productive beta chains were kept. When rows share a CDR3 protein, they turn into one entry using the most common DNA and genes. The V and J calls were determined by TCRdb, not by the authors. Recorded for this sample are a few hundred thousand distinct CDR3 sequences; 9.5% to 15% of them occurred a single time. 4% of the sample is in the top ten clones.

According to the germline V gene, CDR1 reads MDHEN and CDR2 reads SYDVKM. The CDR3 sequence holds 14 residues, the cysteine and phenylalanine included. The sequence is cut down to CDR3 DNA, 42 bases in frame from base 1. V is reduced by 5 bases and J by 2 bases, leaving a spacing of 11 bases between them. Every donor in the study was a healthy Caucasian. Three pairs of female monozygotic twins, all aged about 18 to 30 years, were included in the twin cohort. Using Miltenyi CD45RO+ enrichment and human naive T-cell isolation kits, memory (CD45RO+) and naive T cells were isolated from PBMC. Here is what the overall study found, with its caveats: Conclusions relied on cross-sectional statistical analysis, since the same donors could not be followed over many years. Fewer insertions were carried by abundant cord blood beta clonotypes, a similar but weaker trend appeared in young adult naive repertoires, and no such trend appeared in memory repertoires. The excess sharing between twins in beta out-of-frame sequences was weaker because fewer shared sequences reduced the signal-to-noise ratio. Zero-insertion analyses could be partly confounded by invariant T cells such as MAIT and iNKT, though diverse VJ usage argued against such confounding for most clonotypes. Compared with coincidental sharing between unrelated individuals, an excess of low generation-probability sequences was observed among out-of-frame TCR alpha sequences shared between twins. Out-of-frame TCR alpha sharing in monozygotic twins was systematically underestimated by recombination models, whereas sharing between unrelated individuals was in agreement with the recombination models.

The same sample was also used in a study of yellow fever vaccine responses in identical twins. The second publication reports: The authors reported that the T cell response to vaccination in identical twins appeared partly convergent and partly personalized. In identical twins, the study followed T cell clones that responded to the vaccine with precision.

The clonotype comes from a woman between 18 and 30 years old in good health. The rearranged chain carries TRBV28 and TRBJ2-3; the D gene may be TRBD1 or TRBD2, since each aligns over 5 bases. The sample consisted of memory (CD45RO+) T cells sorted from blood. What the cell subset or site label conveys for this sample: CD45RO+ enriched T cells. The CDR3 here reads CASSMGTFTDTQYF. At the DNA level, the sequence is TGTGCCAGCAGTATGGGGACCTTCACAGATACGCAGTATTTT.